This T cell receptor (beta chain) was documented in a study of T cells expressing NK-cell markers. On the study more broadly: CD3+CD56+NKG2C+, CD3+CD56+NKG2C- and CD3+CD56-NKG2C+ T cells, once sorted, supplied the TCR beta repertoires. Overall study results and limits: Certain NKG2C+ T cell clones were expanded, and their HCMV specificity remained unclear. The leading position in the CD3+CD56-NKG2C+ fraction of several donors also went to these clonotypes.

In the case of this clonotype: Its antigen is still unknown.

Generation of TCR beta cDNA was performed by 5'RACE template switching incorporating UMIs. One entry per CDR3 protein, without DNA, is what TCRdb gives after re-calling the 5' RACE reads. This sample lists about half a million distinct CDR3 sequences; its ten largest clones have almost 1.5%. Germline V gene sequence: CDR1 LNHNV, CDR2 YYDKDF (reference sequence). This CDR3 is built from 17 residues. The clonotype originates from a woman aged 45-65 years in good health. The chain combines TRBV15 with TRBJ2-7. Source material: blood T cells: a sorted CD56 or NKG2C T cell subset, CD4+ or CD8+ T cells, or bulk PBMC T cells (not recorded which). CDR3 protein: CATSRDLQFFPSYEQYF. Using reference TRBV15 and TRBJ2-7 for the parts outside the CDR3, the full variable domain is DAMVIQNPRYQVTQFGKPVTLSCSQTLNHNVMYWYQQKSSQAPKLLFHYYDKDFNNEADTPDNFQSRRPNTSFCFLDIRSPGLGDTAMYLCATSRDLQFFPSYEQYFGPGTRLTVT.